The T cell receptor (beta chain) described here comes from a study of blood T cell dynamics during melanoma immunotherapy. Overall study: Standard first-line treatment here was pembrolizumab or nivolumab plus ipilimumab in metastatic melanoma.

The time point denotes: week 3, after first cycle of checkpoint inhibitor. Patients with prior systemic cancer treatment, concomitant immunosuppressants, or other active malignancies were excluded. Sequencing was performed with immunoSEQ multiplex PCR; in TCRdb, only in-frame clones are kept and a portion is missing. This table has about 10,000 clones, about four fifths appearing once. With respect to this clone: The antigen is unknown.

Study observations and caveats: Disease-control patients' PBMC repertoires became either more clonal or more diverse at W3.

The TCR comes from a human donor with melanoma. Here the sequenced sample was blood, taken from a patient treated with checkpoint blockade.

This CDR3 is CASSSPTGKNEQFF. CDR3 DNA sequence: TGTGCCAGCAGCTCACCGACAGGGAAGAATGAGCAGTTCTTC. V and J are TRBV5-6 and TRBJ2-1; 7 bases are a match to TRBD1. This CDR3 is built from 14 residues. Germline V gene sequence: CDR1 SGHDT, CDR2 YYEEEE. The ends lost 3 bases at V and 7 bases at J; junction bases unmatched: 7.